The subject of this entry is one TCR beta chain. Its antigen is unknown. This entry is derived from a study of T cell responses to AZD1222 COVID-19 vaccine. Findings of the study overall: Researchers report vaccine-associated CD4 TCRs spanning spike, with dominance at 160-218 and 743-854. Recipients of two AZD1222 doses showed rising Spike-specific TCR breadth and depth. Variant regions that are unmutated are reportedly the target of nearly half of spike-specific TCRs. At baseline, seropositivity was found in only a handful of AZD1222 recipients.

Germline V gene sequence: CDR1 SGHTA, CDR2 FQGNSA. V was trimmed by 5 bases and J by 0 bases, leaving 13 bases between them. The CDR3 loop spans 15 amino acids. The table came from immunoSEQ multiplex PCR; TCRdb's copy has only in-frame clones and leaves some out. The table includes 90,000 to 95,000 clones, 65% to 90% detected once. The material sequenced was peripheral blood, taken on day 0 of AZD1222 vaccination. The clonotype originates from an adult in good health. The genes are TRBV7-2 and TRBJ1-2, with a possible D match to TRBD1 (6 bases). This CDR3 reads CASSPAGQPNYGYTF. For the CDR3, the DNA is TGTGCCAGCAGCCCCGCCGGACAGCCTAACTATGGCTACACCTTC. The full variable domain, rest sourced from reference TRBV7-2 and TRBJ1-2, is GAGVSQSPSNKVTEKGKDVELRCDPISGHTALYWYRQSLGQGLEFLIYFQGNSAPDKSGLPSDRFSAERTGGSVSTLTIQRTQQEDSAVYLCASSPAGQPNYGYTFGSGTRLTVV.